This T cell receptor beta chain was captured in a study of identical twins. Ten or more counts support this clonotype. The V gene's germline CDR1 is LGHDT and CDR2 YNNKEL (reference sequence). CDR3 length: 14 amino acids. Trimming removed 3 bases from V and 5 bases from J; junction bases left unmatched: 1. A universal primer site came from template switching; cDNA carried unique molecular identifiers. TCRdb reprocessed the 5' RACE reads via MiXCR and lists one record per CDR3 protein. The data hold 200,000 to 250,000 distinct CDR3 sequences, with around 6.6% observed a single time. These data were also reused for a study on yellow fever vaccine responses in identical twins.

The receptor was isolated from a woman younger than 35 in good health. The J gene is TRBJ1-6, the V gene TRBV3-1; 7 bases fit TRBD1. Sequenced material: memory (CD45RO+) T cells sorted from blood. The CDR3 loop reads CASSQGQNNSPLHF. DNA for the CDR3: TGTGCCAGCAGCCAGGGACAGAATAATTCACCCCTCCACTTT.